This passage covers 9 T cell receptor beta chains from one sample sequenced in a study of identical twins. TCRdb passed the 5' RACE reads through MiXCR, listing each CDR3 protein once. The repertoire includes roughly 1.6 million distinct CDR3 sequences, under 35% of them detected once, and about 0.3% sits in the top ten. Sequenced input: cord blood. The origin of the receptors is a newborn girl in good health.

The chain joins TRBV28 to TRBJ2-5, with D possibly being TRBD2 (6 bases). V was cut by 3 bases and J by 5 bases, with 16 bases left in between. Germline V lookup: CDR1 MDHEN, CDR2 SYDVKM. This CDR3 contains 15 residues. The CDR3 nucleotides are TGTGCCAGCAGTTTCCCCCGGGGGAAGGGGGAGACCCAGTACTTC. Amino acid sequence: CASSFPRGKGETQYF.

The chain uses TRBV27 and TRBJ1-2; no reliable D call. V was shortened by 2 bases and J by 3 bases, with 10 bases between the two germline ends. This CDR3 contains 14 residues. Germline V gives CDR1 MNHEY, CDR2 SMNVEV (reference sequence). CDR3 sequence (DNA): TGTGCCAGCAGTTTAAGCGGGCGGGACTATGGCTACACCTTC. It specifies CASSLSGRDYGYTF.

This clonotype was found many times. J is TRBJ2-1 and V is TRBV25-1; TRBD2 agrees at 8 bases. Germline CDR1 and CDR2: MGHDK and SYGVNS. The CDR3 length is 15 residues. V was clipped by 7 bases and J by 3 bases; unmatched bases: 8. DNA of the CDR3: TGTGCCAGCACCGCCGGGACTAGGGACTACAATGAGCAGTTCTTC. This gives the protein CASTAGTRDYNEQFF.

The chain combines TRBV20-1 with TRBJ2-7; D possibly corresponds to TRBD1 (6 bases). V lost 0 bases and J lost 0, with 12 bases in between. Germline loops: CDR1 DFQATT, CDR2 SNEGSKA (reference sequence). This CDR3 is 15 amino acids long. The CDR3 nucleotides read TGCAGTGCTAGAGAAAGGGGGACGGGCTCCTACGAGCAGTACTTC. Encoded protein: CSARERGTGSYEQYF.

Only a few counts were recorded for this clonotype. This sequence joins TRBV20-1 and TRBJ2-1; D unclear. The CDR3 has 13 residues. The germline V gene has CDR1 DFQATT and CDR2 SNEGSKA (reference sequence). V lost 5 bases and J 0 bases, leaving 8 bases between the germline ends. CDR3 region: CSAQTSSYNEQFF. The DNA for the CDR3 is TGCAGTGCTCAGACAAGCTCCTACAATGAGCAGTTCTTC.

This clonotype was recorded a few times. V gene TRBV4-1 combines with J gene TRBJ2-3; D is perhaps TRBD1 or TRBD2 (5 bases each). This CDR3 spans 16 amino acids. Germline V gene sequence: CDR1 MGHRA, CDR2 YSYEKL. V was cut by 3 bases and J by 4 bases, with 17 bases left in between. As DNA, the CDR3 is TGCGCCAGCAGCCACGGCCGGGGACCTAAGGCAGATACGCAGTATTTT. Translating it yields CASSHGRGPKADTQYF.

The chain joins TRBV6-1 to TRBJ1-1; 9 nucleotides match TRBD1. The ends lost 4 bases at V and 3 bases at J; junction bases unmatched: 6. CDR3 length: 15 residues. Germline lookup yields CDR1 MNHNS and CDR2 SASEGT. Here the CDR3 DNA reads TGTGCCAGCAGTGGCCCCGGGACAGGGTACACTGAAGCTTTCTTT. Translated, it gives CASSGPGTGYTEAFF.

There are a few counts of this clonotype. The chain carries TRBV9 and TRBJ2-2, with TRBD2 identical over 7 bases. Germline CDR1 SGDLS, CDR2 YYNGEE. This CDR3 comprises 15 residues. V shed 0 bases and J 1 base; nucleotides not matched to a gene: 0. In DNA, the CDR3 is TGTGCCAGCAGCGTAGCTAGCGGGAACACCGGGGAGCTGTTTTTT. Its translation is CASSVASGNTGELFF.

V gene TRBV5-1 combines with J gene TRBJ2-5; D might be TRBD2 (6 bases). V was shortened by 2 bases and J by 11 bases, with 19 bases between the two germline ends. The CDR3 is made up of 14 amino acids. The germline gives CDR1 SGHRS, CDR2 YFSETQ. CDR3: CASSFRSGADEQYF. CDR3 bases: TGCGCCAGCAGCTTTAGGTCGGGAGCGGATGAGCAGTACTTC.